Sequencing of this T cell receptor (beta chain) was carried out in a study of T cells in Graves' hyperthyroidism and ophthalmopathy. General study findings and limits: In validation, the model predicted ophthalmopathy. These predictions came a median about 6.8 months before onset.

This clonotype occurred many times. Its target is unknown. This CDR3 has 14 residues. CDR1 is SEHNR and CDR2 is FQNEAQ in the germline V gene (reference sequence). Deletions cut 5 bases from V and 4 bases from J, with 14 bases between. Exclusion of a patient resulted from uncontrolled infection, other autoimmune disease, pregnancy or lactation. Clinical symptoms, serum thyroxine, TRAb, thyroid ultrasound and orbital computed tomography informed diagnoses. Using RNA transcripts as the source, TCR beta CDR3 regions were amplified. The HTBI primer set was used in a first-round RT-PCR of the TCR CDR3. TCRdb re-called the multiplex PCR reads with MiXCR, one entry per CDR3 protein. The table has around 610,000 distinct CDR3 sequences, approximately 15% seen once.

V is TRBV7-9 and J is TRBJ1-2; maybe TRBD1 (5 bases). This TCR derives from a woman in her forties with Graves' ophthalmopathy. The sample comprised blood. The CDR3 protein is CASSPGATFYGYTF. The CDR3 coding sequence is TGTGCCAGCAGCCCTGGGGCGACATTCTATGGCTACACCTTC.